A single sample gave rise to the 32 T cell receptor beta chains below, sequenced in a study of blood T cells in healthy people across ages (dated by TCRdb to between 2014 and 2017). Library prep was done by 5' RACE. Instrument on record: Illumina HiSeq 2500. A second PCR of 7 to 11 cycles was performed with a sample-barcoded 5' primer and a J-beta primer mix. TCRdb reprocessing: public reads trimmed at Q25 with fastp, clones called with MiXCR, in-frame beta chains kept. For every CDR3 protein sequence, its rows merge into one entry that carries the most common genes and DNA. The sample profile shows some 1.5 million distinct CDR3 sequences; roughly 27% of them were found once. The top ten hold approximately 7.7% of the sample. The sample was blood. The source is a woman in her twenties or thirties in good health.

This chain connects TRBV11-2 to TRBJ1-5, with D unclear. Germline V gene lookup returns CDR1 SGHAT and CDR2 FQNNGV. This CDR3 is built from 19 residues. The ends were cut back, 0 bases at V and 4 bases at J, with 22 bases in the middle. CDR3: CASSLDLGRTNNENQPQHF. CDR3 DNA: TGTGCCAGCAGCTTAGATCTCGGCAGGACCAATAACGAAAATCAGCCCCAGCATTTT.

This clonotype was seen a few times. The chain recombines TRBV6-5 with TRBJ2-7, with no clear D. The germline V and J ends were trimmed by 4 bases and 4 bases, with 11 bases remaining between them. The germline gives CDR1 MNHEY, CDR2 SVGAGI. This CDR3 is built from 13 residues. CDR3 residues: CASSFAIGYEQYF. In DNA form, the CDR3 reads TGTGCCAGCAGTTTCGCTATTGGGTACGAGCAGTACTTC.

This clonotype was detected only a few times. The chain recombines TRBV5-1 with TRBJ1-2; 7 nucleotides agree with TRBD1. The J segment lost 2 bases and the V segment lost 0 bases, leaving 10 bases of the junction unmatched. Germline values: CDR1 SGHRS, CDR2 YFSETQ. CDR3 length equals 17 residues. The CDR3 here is CASSLVGGGAENYGYTF. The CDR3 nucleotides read TGCGCCAGCAGCTTGGTCGGAGGGGGCGCGGAAAACTATGGCTACACCTTC.

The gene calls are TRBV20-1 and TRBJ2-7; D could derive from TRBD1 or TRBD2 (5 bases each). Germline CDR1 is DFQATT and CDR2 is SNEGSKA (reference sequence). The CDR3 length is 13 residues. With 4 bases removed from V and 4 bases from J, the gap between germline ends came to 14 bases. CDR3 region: CSAKAAGSYEQYF. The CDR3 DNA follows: TGCAGTGCTAAGGCGGCAGGGAGTTACGAGCAGTACTTC.

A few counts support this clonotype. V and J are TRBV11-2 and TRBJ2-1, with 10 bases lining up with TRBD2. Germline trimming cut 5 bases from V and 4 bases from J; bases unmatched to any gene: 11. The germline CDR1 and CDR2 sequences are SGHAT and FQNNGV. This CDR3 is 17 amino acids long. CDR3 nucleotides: TGTGCCAGCAGCCCGCCCTCTCTAGCGGGAGCGTACAATGAGCAGTTCTTC. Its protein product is CASSPPSLAGAYNEQFF.

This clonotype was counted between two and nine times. CDR3 sequence reads: CASSYSSSGRNNEQFF. DNA for the CDR3: TGTGCCAGCAGTTACTCTTCTAGCGGGAGGAACAATGAGCAGTTCTTC. The chain has TRBV6-5 and TRBJ2-1, with 11 bases identical to TRBD2. Germline CDR1 is MNHEY and CDR2 is SVGAGI. The V gene end was trimmed by 0 bases and the J gene end by 5 bases; junction bases not matched to a gene: 3. The CDR3 length is 16 residues.

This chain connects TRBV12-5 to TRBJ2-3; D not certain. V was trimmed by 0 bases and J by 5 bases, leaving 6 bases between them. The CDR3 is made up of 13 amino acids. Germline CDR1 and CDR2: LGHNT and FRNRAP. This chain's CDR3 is CASGLVDGDTQYF. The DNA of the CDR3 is TGTGCTAGTGGTTTGGTAGATGGAGATACGCAGTATTTT.

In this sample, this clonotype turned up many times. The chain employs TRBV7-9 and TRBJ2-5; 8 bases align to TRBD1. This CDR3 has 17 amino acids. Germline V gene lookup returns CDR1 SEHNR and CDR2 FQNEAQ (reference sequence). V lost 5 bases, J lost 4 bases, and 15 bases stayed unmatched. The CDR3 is CASSASPGQAPSETQYF. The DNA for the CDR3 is TGTGCCAGCAGCGCATCCCCGGGACAGGCACCTTCAGAGACCCAGTACTTC. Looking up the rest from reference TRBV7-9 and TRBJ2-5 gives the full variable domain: DTGVSQNPRHKITKRGQNVTFRCDPISEHNRLYWYRQTLGQGPEFLTYFQNEAQLEKSRLLSDRFSAERPKGSFSTLEIQRTEQGDSAMYLCASSASPGQAPSETQYFGPGTRLLVL.

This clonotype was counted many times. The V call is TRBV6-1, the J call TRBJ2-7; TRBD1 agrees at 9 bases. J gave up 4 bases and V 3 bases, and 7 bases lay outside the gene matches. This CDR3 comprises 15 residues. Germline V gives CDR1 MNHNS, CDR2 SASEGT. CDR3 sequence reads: CASSEGQGVEYEQYF. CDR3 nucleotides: TGTGCCAGCAGTGAGGGACAGGGTGTCGAGTACGAGCAGTACTTC.

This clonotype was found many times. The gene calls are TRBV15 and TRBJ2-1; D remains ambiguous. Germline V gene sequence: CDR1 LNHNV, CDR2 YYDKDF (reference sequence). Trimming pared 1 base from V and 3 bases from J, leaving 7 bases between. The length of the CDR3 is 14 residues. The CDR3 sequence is CATSRVLDYNEQFF. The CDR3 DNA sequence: TGTGCCACCAGCAGAGTACTCGACTACAATGAGCAGTTCTTC.

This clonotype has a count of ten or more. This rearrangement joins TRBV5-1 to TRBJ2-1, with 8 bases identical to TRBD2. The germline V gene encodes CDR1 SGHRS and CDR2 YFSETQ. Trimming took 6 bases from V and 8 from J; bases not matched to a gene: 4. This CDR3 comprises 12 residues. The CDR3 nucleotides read TGCGCCAGCAAACTAGCGGACCATGAGCAGTTCTTC. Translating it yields CASKLADHEQFF.

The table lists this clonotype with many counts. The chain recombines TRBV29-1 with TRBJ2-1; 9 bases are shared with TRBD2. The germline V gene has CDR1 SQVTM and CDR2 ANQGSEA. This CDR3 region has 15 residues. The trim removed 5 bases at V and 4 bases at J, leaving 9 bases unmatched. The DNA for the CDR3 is TGCAGCGTTCACCTAGCGGGGAAAAATTACAATGAGCAGTTCTTC. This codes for CSVHLAGKNYNEQFF.

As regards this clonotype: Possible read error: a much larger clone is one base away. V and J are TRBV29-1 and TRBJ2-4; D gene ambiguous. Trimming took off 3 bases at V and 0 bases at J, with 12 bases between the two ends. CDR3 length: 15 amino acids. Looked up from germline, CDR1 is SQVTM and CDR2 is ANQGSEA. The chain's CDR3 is CSVDGQSRAKNIQYF. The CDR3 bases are TGCAGCGTTGATGGTCAGTCAAGAGCCAAAAACATTCAGTACTTC.

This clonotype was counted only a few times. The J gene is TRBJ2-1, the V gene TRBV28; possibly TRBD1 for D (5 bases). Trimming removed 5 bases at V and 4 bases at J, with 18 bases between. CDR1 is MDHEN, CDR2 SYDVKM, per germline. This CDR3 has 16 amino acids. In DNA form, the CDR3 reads TGTGCCAGCAGTCCCTACCTTGGGGCCGGGTACAATGAGCAGTTCTTC. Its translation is CASSPYLGAGYNEQFF.

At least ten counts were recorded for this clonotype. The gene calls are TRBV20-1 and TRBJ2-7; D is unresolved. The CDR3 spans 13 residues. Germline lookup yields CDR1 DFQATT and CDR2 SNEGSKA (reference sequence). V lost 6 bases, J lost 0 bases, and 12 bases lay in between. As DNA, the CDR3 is TGCAGTGCCCCGCGCGAGAGCTCCTACGAGCAGTACTTC. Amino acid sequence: CSAPRESSYEQYF.

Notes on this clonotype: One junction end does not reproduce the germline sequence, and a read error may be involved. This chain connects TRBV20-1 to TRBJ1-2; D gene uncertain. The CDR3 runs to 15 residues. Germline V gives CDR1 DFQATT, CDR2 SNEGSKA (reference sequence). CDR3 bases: TGCAGTGATAGAAATAAAGACGGGATGAACTATGGCTACACCTTC. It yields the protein CSDRNKDGMNYGYTF.

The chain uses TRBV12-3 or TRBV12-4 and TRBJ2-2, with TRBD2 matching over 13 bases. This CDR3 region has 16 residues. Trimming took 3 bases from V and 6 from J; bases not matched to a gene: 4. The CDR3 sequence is CASSLTSGGSPGELFF. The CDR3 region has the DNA TGTGCCAGCAGTTTGACTAGCGGGGGGAGTCCCGGGGAGCTGTTTTTT.

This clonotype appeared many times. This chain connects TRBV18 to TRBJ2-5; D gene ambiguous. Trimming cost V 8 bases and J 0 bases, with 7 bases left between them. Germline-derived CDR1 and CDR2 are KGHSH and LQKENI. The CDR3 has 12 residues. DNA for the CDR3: TGTGCCAGCAGCCCCAACCAAGAGACCCAGTACTTC. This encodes CASSPNQETQYF. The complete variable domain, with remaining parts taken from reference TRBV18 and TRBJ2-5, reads NAGVMQNPRHLVRRRGQEARLRCSPMKGHSHVYWYRQLPEEGLKFMVYLQKENIIDESGMPKERFSAEFPKEGPSILRIQQVVRGDSAAYFCASSPNQETQYFGPGTRLLVL.

CDR3 amino acids: CASSLGPGSNTYEQYF. The CDR3 DNA follows: TGCGCCAGCAGCTTGGGACCGGGCTCCAACACCTACGAGCAGTACTTC. The chain is built from TRBV5-1 and TRBJ2-7; no clear D gene. With 0 bases removed from V and 2 bases from J, the gap between germline ends came to 15 bases. Germline loops: CDR1 SGHRS, CDR2 YFSETQ. This CDR3 comprises 16 residues.

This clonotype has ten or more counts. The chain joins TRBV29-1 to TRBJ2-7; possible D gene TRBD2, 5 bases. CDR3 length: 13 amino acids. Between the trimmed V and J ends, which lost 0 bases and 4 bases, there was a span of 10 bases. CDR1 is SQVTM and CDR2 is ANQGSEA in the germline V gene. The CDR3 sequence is CSVEEGREYEQYF. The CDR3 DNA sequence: TGCAGCGTTGAAGAGGGAAGGGAGTACGAGCAGTACTTC.

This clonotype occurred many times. CDR3 bases: TGTGCCAGCAGCTTAGGGGACGCCAAGGCATACTACTACGAGCAGTACTTC. It translates to CASSLGDAKAYYYEQYF. The chain uses TRBV7-9 and TRBJ2-7, with D perhaps being TRBD1 or TRBD2 (5 bases each). V dropped 1 base and J dropped 3 bases, with 19 bases sitting between them. Germline CDR1 is SEHNR and CDR2 is FQNEAQ (reference sequence). The CDR3 runs to 17 residues. Full variable domain (remainder filled in from reference TRBV7-9 and TRBJ2-7): DTGVSQNPRHKITKRGQNVTFRCDPISEHNRLYWYRQTLGQGPEFLTYFQNEAQLEKSRLLSDRFSAERPKGSFSTLEIQRTEQGDSAMYLCASSLGDAKAYYYEQYFGPGTRLTVT.

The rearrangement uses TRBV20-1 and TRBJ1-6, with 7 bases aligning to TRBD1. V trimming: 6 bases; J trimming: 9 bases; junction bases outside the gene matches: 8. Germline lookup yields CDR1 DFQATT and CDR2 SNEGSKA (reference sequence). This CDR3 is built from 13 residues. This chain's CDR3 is CSAVRDSSSPLHF. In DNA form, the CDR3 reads TGCAGTGCCGTCCGGGACAGCTCTTCACCCCTCCACTTT.

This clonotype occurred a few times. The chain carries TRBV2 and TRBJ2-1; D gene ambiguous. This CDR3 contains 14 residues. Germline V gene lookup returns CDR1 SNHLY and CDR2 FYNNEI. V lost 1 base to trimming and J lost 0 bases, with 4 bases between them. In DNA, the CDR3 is TGTGCCAGCAGTGAAGTCCGCTCCTACAATGAGCAGTTCTTC. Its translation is CASSEVRSYNEQFF.

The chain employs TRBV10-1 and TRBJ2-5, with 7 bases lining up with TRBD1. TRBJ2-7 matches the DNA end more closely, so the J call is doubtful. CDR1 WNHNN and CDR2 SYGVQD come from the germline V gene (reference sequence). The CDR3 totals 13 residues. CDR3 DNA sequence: TGCGCCAACTCTTTGACAGGGAGCAACGAGCAGTACTTC. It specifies CANSLTGSNEQYF.

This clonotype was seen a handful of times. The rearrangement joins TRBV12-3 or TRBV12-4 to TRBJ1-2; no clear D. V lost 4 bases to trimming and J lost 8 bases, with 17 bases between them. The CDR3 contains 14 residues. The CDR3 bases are TGTGCCAGCAGTTGGGGTTTACGAGGGAGAGGCTACACCTTC. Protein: CASSWGLRGRGYTF.

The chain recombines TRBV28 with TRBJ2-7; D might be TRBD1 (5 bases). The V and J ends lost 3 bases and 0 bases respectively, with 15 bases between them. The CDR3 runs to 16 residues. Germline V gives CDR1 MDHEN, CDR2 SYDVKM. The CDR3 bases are TGTGCCAGCAGTTTCCGCCGCACAGGTAGCTCCTACGAGCAGTACTTC. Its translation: CASSFRRTGSSYEQYF.

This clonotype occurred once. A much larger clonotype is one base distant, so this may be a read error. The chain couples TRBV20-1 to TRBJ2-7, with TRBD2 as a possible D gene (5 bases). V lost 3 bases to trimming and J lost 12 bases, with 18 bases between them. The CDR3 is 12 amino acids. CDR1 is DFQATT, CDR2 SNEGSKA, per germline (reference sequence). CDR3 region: CSASVARETLYF. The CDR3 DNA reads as TGCAGTGCTAGTGTAGCGAGAGAGACCCTGTACTTC.

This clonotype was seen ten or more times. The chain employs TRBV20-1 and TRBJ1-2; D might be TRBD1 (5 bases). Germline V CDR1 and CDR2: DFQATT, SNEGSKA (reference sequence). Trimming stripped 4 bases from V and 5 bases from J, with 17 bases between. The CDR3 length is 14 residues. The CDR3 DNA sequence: TGCAGTGCTACGGGCATGGGGCTCCCTTATGGCTACACCTTC. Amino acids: CSATGMGLPYGYTF.

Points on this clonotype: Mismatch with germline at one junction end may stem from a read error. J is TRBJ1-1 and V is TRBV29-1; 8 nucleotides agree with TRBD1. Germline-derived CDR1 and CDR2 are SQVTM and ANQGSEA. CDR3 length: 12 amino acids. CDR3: CSAHRGNTETFF. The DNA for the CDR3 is TGCAGCGCTCACAGGGGGAACACTGAAACTTTCTTT. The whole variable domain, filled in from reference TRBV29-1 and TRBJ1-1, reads SAVISQKPSRDICQRGTSLTIQCQVDSQVTMMFWYRQQPGQSLTLIATANQGSEATYESGFVIDKFPISRPNLTFSTLTVSNMSPEDSSIYLCSAHRGNTETFFGQGTRLTVV.

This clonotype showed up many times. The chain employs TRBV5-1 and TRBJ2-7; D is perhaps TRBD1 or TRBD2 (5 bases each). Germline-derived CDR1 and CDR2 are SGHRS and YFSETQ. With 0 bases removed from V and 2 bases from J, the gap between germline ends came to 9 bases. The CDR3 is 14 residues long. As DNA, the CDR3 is TGCGCCAGCAGCTTGGCCGGGGCAGCCTACGAGCAGTACTTC. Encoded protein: CASSLAGAAYEQYF.

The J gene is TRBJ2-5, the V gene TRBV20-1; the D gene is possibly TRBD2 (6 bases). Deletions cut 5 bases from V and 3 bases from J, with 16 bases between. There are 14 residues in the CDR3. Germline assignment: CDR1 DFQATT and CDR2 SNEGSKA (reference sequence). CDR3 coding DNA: TGCAGTGCTCCGATTGGCGGGACCAAAGAGACCCAGTACTTC. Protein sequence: CSAPIGGTKETQYF.

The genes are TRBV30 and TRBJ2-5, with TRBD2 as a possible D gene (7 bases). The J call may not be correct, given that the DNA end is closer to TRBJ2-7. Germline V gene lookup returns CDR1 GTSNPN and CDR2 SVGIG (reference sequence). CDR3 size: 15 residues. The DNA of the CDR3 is TGTGCCTGGAGTCCCCTCATGCGGGGGCCCCACGAGCAGTACTTC. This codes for CAWSPLMRGPHEQYF.